This T cell receptor beta chain emerged from a study of T cell responses to AZD1222 COVID-19 vaccine. Study details: Second-dose groups at about 4 or about 12 weeks were pooled. Regarding the study as a whole: Spike-specific TCR breadth and depth rose after two AZD1222 doses. Clonal diversity may have been underestimated in mostly white British donors. Reports say nearly half of spike-specific TCRs go after unmutated variant regions.

This CDR3 is built from 16 residues. Germline V gene sequence: CDR1 MDHEN, CDR2 SYDVKM. The V end was cut by 6 bases, the J end by 0 bases, with 15 bases between. The assay was immunoSEQ multiplex PCR, and TCRdb's table has in-frame clones only and misses some. The sample carries approximately 180,000 clones, 90% recorded once. Note on this clone: The antigen is undetermined.

This sequence was found in an adult in good health. The sample in question was peripheral blood, obtained on day 0 of AZD1222 vaccination. The rearrangement joins TRBV28 to TRBJ1-5; D uncertain. In nucleotides, the CDR3 is TGTGCCAGCAGGACGGTAGGACGGAGTAGCAATCAGCCCCAGCATTTT. Protein product: CASRTVGRSSNQPQHF.